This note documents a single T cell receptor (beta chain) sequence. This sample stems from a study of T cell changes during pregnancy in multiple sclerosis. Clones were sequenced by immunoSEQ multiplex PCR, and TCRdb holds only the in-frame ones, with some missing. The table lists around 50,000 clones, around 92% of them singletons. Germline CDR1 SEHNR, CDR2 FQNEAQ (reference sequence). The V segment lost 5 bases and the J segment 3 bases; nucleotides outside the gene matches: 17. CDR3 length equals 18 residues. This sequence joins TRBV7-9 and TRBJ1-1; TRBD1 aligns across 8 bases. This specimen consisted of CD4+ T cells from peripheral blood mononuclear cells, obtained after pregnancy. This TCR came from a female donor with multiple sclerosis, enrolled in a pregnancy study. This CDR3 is CASSAKRTGRLGDTEAFF. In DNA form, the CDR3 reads TGTGCCAGCAGCGCGAAGCGGACAGGGAGGTTGGGAGACACTGAAGCTTTCTTT.